These T cell receptor beta chains were read from a single sample in a study of human T cells and chemical hapten exposure. In TCRdb, the RACE reads were re-called with MiXCR into one record per CDR3 protein. The data show under 45,000 distinct CDR3 sequences, with 5.5% seen just once and about 13% held by the top ten. Sequencing was carried out using whole blood. The receptors were gathered from a human donor in good health. Some clones in this sample may be carry-over from other donors' samples. CDR3s leave out the opening cysteine and the closing phenylalanine or tryptophan. Each record gives: D gene, J gene, V gene, clone size, CDR3 protein. The D gene is left open where the match is weak. Clone size is shown for a subset of rows, as once, few, many or a class of expanded clone.

>TRBD2|TRBJ2-1|TRBV3-1|many
ASSQEGLAGTWGNEQF
>.|TRBJ2-3|TRBV5-1|few
ASSLASVGDTQY
>TRBD2|TRBJ2-7|TRBV6-1|many
ASSEGSGGVREQY
>TRBD2|TRBJ2-2|TRBV29-1|few
SVGSGRSAGELF
>TRBD2|TRBJ2-1|TRBV19|few
ASSGLGNYNEQF
>.|TRBJ1-1|TRBV18|.
ASSPGQQFMNTEAF
>TRBD1|TRBJ1-4|TRBV5-6|few
ASSLGQGGGRNEKLF
>.|TRBJ1-1|TRBV2|many
ASSEMGQLNTEAF
>.|TRBJ1-5|TRBV27|many
ASSYLGNDQPQH
>TRBD1|TRBJ1-5|TRBV2|many
ASSKTGINQPQH
>.|TRBJ1-5|TRBV28|many
ASSPNQGPQH